The 31 T cell receptor beta chains below come from one sample, sequenced in a study of shared clonotypes between healthy human individuals. Sequencing was performed with immunoSEQ multiplex PCR; in TCRdb, only in-frame clones are kept and a portion is missing. The sample has just over 2,000,000 clones, over 85% seen once. Naive CD8 populations comprised CD45RO-negative cells positively selected for CCR7, excluding terminally differentiated effector memory CD45RA+ cells. The sequenced material came from naive CD8+ T cells sorted from blood. The receptors were gathered from a man between 18 and 29 years old in good health.

The rearrangement joins TRBV6-1 to TRBJ2-7, with D perhaps matching TRBD2 (7 bases). Between the trimmed V and J ends, which lost 8 bases and 2 bases, there was a span of 16 bases. Germline CDR1 MNHNS, CDR2 SASEGT. The CDR3 runs 14 residues. CDR3 protein: CASWGGRPPYEQYF. The CDR3, as DNA: TGTGCCAGCTGGGGGGGCAGACCCCCCTACGAGCAGTACTTC.

The gene calls are TRBV6-5 and TRBJ1-2; D gene uncertain. Germline CDR1 MNHEY, CDR2 SVGAGI. V was shortened by 5 bases and J by 0 bases, with 4 bases between the two germline ends. CDR3 length equals 12 residues. In DNA form, the CDR3 reads TGTGCCAGCAGTGACGCTAACTATGGCTACACCTTC. It is translated as CASSDANYGYTF.

V usage is TRBV27 and J usage is TRBJ2-7, with D unresolved. Per germline, CDR1 MNHEY and CDR2 SMNVEV (reference sequence). V lost 6 bases, J lost 5 bases, and 14 bases lay in between. The CDR3 is made up of 13 amino acids. As DNA, the CDR3 is TGTGCCAGCAGAACTTTGGAGCGAGACGAGCAGTACTTC. Protein sequence: CASRTLERDEQYF.

The chain couples TRBV7-9 to TRBJ2-5, with TRBD2 matching over 8 bases. Germline lookup yields CDR1 SEHNR and CDR2 FQNEAQ (reference sequence). The CDR3 extends over 16 amino acids. The V segment lost 4 bases and the J segment 3 bases; nucleotides outside the gene matches: 10. This chain's CDR3 is CASSSTRLARKETQYF. CDR3 sequence (DNA): TGTGCCAGCAGCTCAACACGACTAGCGCGGAAAGAGACCCAGTACTTC. The variable domain in full, with the rest retrieved from reference TRBV7-9 and TRBJ2-5, is DTGVSQNPRHKITKRGQNVTFRCDPISEHNRLYWYRQTLGQGPEFLTYFQNEAQLEKSRLLSDRFSAERPKGSFSTLEIQRTEQGDSAMYLCASSSTRLARKETQYFGPGTRLLVL.

CDR3 residues: CASSWSSGGREQYF. The DNA of the CDR3 is TGTGCCAGCAGTTGGAGTAGCGGGGGTCGGGAGCAGTATTTT. V usage is TRBV6-5 and J usage is TRBJ2-3; 9 bases map to TRBD2. The CDR3 length is 14 residues. Germline values: CDR1 MNHEY, CDR2 SVGAGI. V dropped 4 bases and J dropped 11; count of bases not matched to a gene: 10.

The chain uses TRBV7-9 and TRBJ2-7; the D gene is possibly TRBD1 (7 bases). This CDR3 region has 18 residues. V lost 5 bases to trimming and J lost 1 base, with 24 bases between them. From germline, CDR1 is SEHNR and CDR2 FQNEAQ (reference sequence). The chain's CDR3 is CASSAETGIGGASYEQYF. CDR3 nucleotide sequence: TGTGCCAGCAGCGCAGAGACAGGGATCGGAGGGGCTTCCTACGAGCAGTACTTC.

The chain's CDR3 is CASSLDAGALGNEQFF. For the CDR3, the DNA is TGTGCCAGCAGCTTAGACGCGGGCGCCTTAGGCAATGAGCAGTTCTTC. V usage is TRBV7-9 and J usage is TRBJ2-1, with D tentatively TRBD2 (5 bases). Germline-derived CDR1 and CDR2 are SEHNR and FQNEAQ (reference sequence). V was trimmed by 1 base and J by 6 bases, leaving 16 bases between them. The CDR3 length is 16 residues.

The CDR3 region has the DNA TGCGCCAGCAGCCAAGATGGTACAGGGTGGAATGGCTACACCTTC. Its protein product is CASSQDGTGWNGYTF. The chain couples TRBV4-1 to TRBJ1-2, with a tentative D call TRBD1 (6 bases). CDR1 and CDR2 (germline): MGHRA, YSYEKL. Between the trimmed V and J ends, which lost 0 bases and 6 bases, there was a span of 14 bases. There are 15 residues in the CDR3.

This chain uses TRBV9 with TRBJ1-2, with D maybe TRBD1 (5 bases). V gave up 6 bases and J gave up 4 bases, with 19 bases separating them. Germline V CDR1 and CDR2: SGDLS, YYNGEE. The CDR3 consists of 15 residues. This CDR3 is CASNRDDRFLYGYTF. The CDR3 DNA follows: TGTGCCAGCAACCGGGACGATCGATTCCTCTATGGCTACACCTTC.

The chain couples TRBV28 to TRBJ1-2, with 8 bases matching TRBD1. Germline V gene lookup returns CDR1 MDHEN and CDR2 SYDVKM. This CDR3 has 17 amino acids. After removal of 5 bases from V and 3 bases from J, the junction contained 14 bases not matched to a gene. The CDR3: CASSETGATSFDYGYTF. The CDR3 region has the DNA TGTGCCAGCAGTGAGACAGGGGCAACGAGCTTTGACTATGGCTACACCTTC.

The chain couples TRBV28 to TRBJ1-4, with a possible D match to TRBD1 (5 bases). In germline, CDR1 is MDHEN, CDR2 SYDVKM. The CDR3 loop spans 14 amino acids. With 4 bases removed from V and 8 bases from J, the gap between germline ends came to 14 bases. CDR3 in amino acids: CASSYRAGGEKLFF. CDR3 nucleotides: TGTGCCAGCAGTTACCGCGCTGGGGGGGAAAAACTGTTTTTT.

The CDR3 DNA is TGTGCCAGCAGTTCCTTACAGGGGACAGATACGCAGTATTTT. Amino acids: CASSSLQGTDTQYF. The J gene is TRBJ2-3, the V gene TRBV6-5, with 7 bases that match TRBD1. Germline V gene data show CDR1 as MNHEY and CDR2 as SVGAGI. The CDR3 extends over 14 amino acids. The V and J ends lost 4 bases and 3 bases, in that order; junction bases with no gene match: 4.

The J gene is TRBJ1-6, the V gene TRBV4-1, with 7 bases lining up with TRBD1. The V and J ends lost 4 bases and 7 bases, in that order; junction bases with no gene match: 10. This CDR3 has 16 residues. Germline V gene lookup returns CDR1 MGHRA and CDR2 YSYEKL. The CDR3 region is CASSLAGRGYNSPLHF. CDR3 nucleotide sequence: TGCGCCAGCAGCCTCGCCGGCAGGGGGTACAATTCACCCCTCCACTTT.

V is TRBV7-9 and J is TRBJ2-2; possibly TRBD1 or TRBD2 for D (6 bases each). V was trimmed by 5 bases and J by 0 bases, leaving 13 bases between them. CDR1 is SEHNR, CDR2 FQNEAQ, per germline (reference sequence). There are 16 residues in the CDR3. As DNA, the CDR3 is TGTGCCAGCAGCCACCTGGGGGGCACGAACACCGGGGAGCTGTTTTTT. It specifies CASSHLGGTNTGELFF.

The CDR3 spells CASSLEGAGPYNEQFF. The CDR3 DNA is TGTGCCAGCAGCTTAGAAGGAGCGGGGCCCTACAATGAGCAGTTCTTC. The rearrangement links TRBV11-2 to TRBJ2-1; 7 bases fit TRBD2. This CDR3 comprises 16 residues. The V gene end was trimmed by 0 bases and the J gene end by 2 bases; junction bases not matched to a gene: 4. Germline lookup yields CDR1 SGHAT and CDR2 FQNNGV.

The chain joins TRBV6-5 to TRBJ2-5; TRBD2 aligns across 7 bases. Germline values: CDR1 MNHEY, CDR2 SVGAGI. The CDR3 loop spans 15 amino acids. Trimming took 6 bases from V and 4 from J; bases not matched to a gene: 11. The CDR3 region is CASSPSSGTGETQYF. The DNA for the CDR3 is TGTGCCAGCAGCCCCTCTAGCGGAACGGGAGAGACCCAGTACTTC.

The V gene is TRBV6-1, the J gene TRBJ2-7; 7 bases agree with TRBD1. The V gene's germline CDR1 is MNHNS and CDR2 SASEGT. V lost 10 bases and J lost 5; bases outside the gene matches: 14. The CDR3 is 14 amino acids. The CDR3 is CATSDRFYVDEQYF. The CDR3 nucleotides read TGTGCCACCTCGGACAGGTTCTACGTTGACGAGCAGTACTTC.

The gene calls are TRBV2 and TRBJ2-1, with 9 bases fitting TRBD2. After removal of 6 bases from V and 4 bases from J, the junction contained 10 bases not matched to a gene. This CDR3 contains 16 residues. CDR1 and CDR2 (germline): SNHLY, FYNNEI. The CDR3 coding sequence is TGTGCCAGCAGCTCGGGACTAGCCCACATTTACAATGAGCAGTTCTTC. Translating gives CASSSGLAHIYNEQFF. The full variable domain, completed using reference TRBV2 and TRBJ2-1, is EPEVTQTPSHQVTQMGQEVILRCVPISNHLYFYWYRQILGQKVEFLVSFYNNEISEKSEIFDDQFSVERPDGSNFTLKIRSTKLEDSAMYFCASSSGLAHIYNEQFFGPGTRLTVL.

On this clone: Additional DNA sequences in this sample encode the identical CDR3. The J gene is TRBJ2-1, the V gene TRBV6-5; D possibly uses TRBD1 or TRBD2 (5 bases each). The germline CDR1 and CDR2 sequences are MNHEY and SVGAGI. Deletions cut 4 bases from V and 4 bases from J, with 11 bases between. The CDR3 runs 14 residues. The CDR3 sequence is CASSSGQGYNEQFF. In DNA, the CDR3 is TGTGCCAGCAGTTCGGGGCAGGGATACAATGAGCAGTTCTTC.

V gene TRBV19 combines with J gene TRBJ2-7; perhaps TRBD1 as D (6 bases). Germline CDR1 and CDR2: LNHDA and SQIVND (reference sequence). V dropped 1 base and J dropped 0 bases, with 7 bases sitting between them. The CDR3 consists of 14 residues. The CDR3 is CASSIGDISYEQYF. CDR3 DNA sequence: TGTGCCAGTAGTATAGGGGACATCTCCTACGAGCAGTACTTC.

The chain uses TRBV29-1 and TRBJ2-3; D is undetermined. With 1 base removed from V and 8 bases from J, the gap between germline ends came to 16 bases. Germline V gives CDR1 SQVTM, CDR2 ANQGSEA. This CDR3 region has 14 residues. In DNA form, the CDR3 reads TGCAGCGTTGAAGGAGGCCAGGTCTTGGCTACGCAGTATTTT. Its translation: CSVEGGQVLATQYF.

This clone was seen only once. V gene TRBV29-1 combines with J gene TRBJ1-2; the D gene is possibly TRBD1 (6 bases). V dropped 6 bases and J dropped 8 bases, with 10 bases sitting between them. The CDR3 runs 10 residues. Looked up from germline, CDR1 is SQVTM and CDR2 is ANQGSEA. CDR3: CSVHRDGYTF. CDR3 in DNA: TGCAGCGTCCACAGGGACGGCTACACCTTC.

About this clone itself: Distinct nucleotide sequences in the sample also encode this CDR3. The rearrangement joins TRBV10-3 to TRBJ2-5; D perhaps matches TRBD1 (6 bases). The V gene's germline CDR1 is ENHRY and CDR2 SYGVKD. V shed 3 bases and J shed 2 bases, with 10 bases lying between them. The CDR3 is 14 amino acids. The CDR3 spells CAISDPGQQETQYF. The CDR3 DNA sequence: TGTGCCATCAGTGACCCGGGACAACAAGAGACCCAGTACTTC.

The chain employs TRBV21-1 and TRBJ1-3; TRBD1, the table's D call, was not compared with the DNA. TRBV21-1 is noted as a pseudogene. This CDR3 comprises 18 residues. CDR3 DNA: TGTGCCAGCAGCAAAGGGTTAGACTCCAGGGTCTCTGGAAACACCATATATTTT. As protein: CASSKGLDSRVSGNTIYF.

This chain connects TRBV19 to TRBJ2-7; D is unresolved. V lost 5 bases and J 4 bases, leaving 18 bases between the germline ends. Germline CDR1 reads LNHDA; CDR2 reads SQIVND (reference sequence). CDR3 length equals 15 residues. CDR3: CASSFGGFEEYEQYF. Written as DNA, the CDR3 is TGTGCCAGTAGTTTCGGTGGGTTTGAGGAGTACGAGCAGTACTTC.

The chain couples TRBV27 to TRBJ1-1; D gene ambiguous. In germline, CDR1 is MNHEY, CDR2 SMNVEV (reference sequence). The CDR3 runs to 13 residues. Between the trimmed V and J ends, which lost 6 bases and 3 bases, there was a span of 11 bases. As DNA, the CDR3 is TGTGCCAGCAGATCTCTCCGGGACACTGAAGCTTTCTTT. It specifies CASRSLRDTEAFF.

The V and J genes are TRBV4-3 and TRBJ2-2; TRBD2 agrees at 7 bases. The ends lost 3 bases at V and 5 bases at J; junction bases unmatched: 15. The CDR3 extends over 18 amino acids. Germline V CDR1 and CDR2: LGHNA, YSLEER. The CDR3, as DNA: TGCGCCAGCAGCCACCCGGATAGTGGACTTAGCGGGACCGGGGAGCTGTTTTTT. It translates to CASSHPDSGLSGTGELFF.

The J gene is TRBJ2-2, the V gene TRBV10-2; 9 bases agree with TRBD2. The trim removed 4 bases at V and 4 bases at J, leaving 7 bases unmatched. The CDR3 sequence is 16 residues long. CDR1 is WSHSY and CDR2 is SAAADI in the germline V gene. The CDR3 reads CASSVASGIVTGELFF. The CDR3 DNA follows: TGCGCCAGCAGTGTGGCTAGCGGGATTGTCACCGGGGAGCTGTTTTTT.

The chain recombines TRBV30 with TRBJ1-1, with unresolved D. This CDR3 region has 15 residues. Germline V gene sequence: CDR1 GTSNPN, CDR2 SVGIG (reference sequence). The germline V and J ends were trimmed by 0 bases and 4 bases, with 15 bases remaining between them. CDR3 in DNA: TGTGCCTGGAGTGTACGAGGCTCAGTGATCACTGAAGCTTTCTTT. It specifies CAWSVRGSVITEAFF.

In DNA, the CDR3 is TGTGCCATCAGTGAGTCGACTAGCGGGACCTACGAGCAGTACTTC. Protein sequence: CAISESTSGTYEQYF. The rearrangement uses TRBV10-3 and TRBJ2-7; TRBD2 aligns across 11 bases. Trimming removed 0 bases from V and 2 bases from J; junction bases left unmatched: 0. The germline gives CDR1 ENHRY, CDR2 SYGVKD. This CDR3 contains 15 residues.

As to this clone: This sample includes further DNA sequences coding for the same CDR3. The chain is built from TRBV6-1 and TRBJ2-7; D is ambiguous. The CDR3 spans 13 residues. Germline-derived CDR1 and CDR2 are MNHNS and SASEGT. Trimming shortened V by 1 base and J by 3 bases, and 7 bases separated the two germline ends. Here the CDR3 DNA reads TGTGCCAGCAGTGAAGGGGGTGTCTACGAGCAGTACTTC. This sequence encodes CASSEGGVYEQYF.